Listed below are T cell receptor beta chains from one sample, sequenced in a study of blood T cells in healthy people across ages. TCRdb re-derived calls from the 5' RACE reads in MiXCR, one entry per CDR3 protein. The profile shows 1.5 million to 2 million distinct CDR3 sequences, less than 50% of them singletons. Input material: blood. The receptors here all came from a woman aged 40 to 50 in good health. Both conserved end residues are part of each CDR3. The order of the fields is V gene, clone size, J gene, CDR3 protein. For some rows the clone size is stated as once, few or many, or as a class when expanded; others skip it.

V gene: TRBV6-5; clone size: NA; J gene: TRBJ2-2; CDR3 protein: CASSRGSSNTGELFF
V gene: TRBV6-2/TRBV6-3; clone size: few; J gene: TRBJ1-2; CDR3 protein: CASSYPGDGANYGYTF
V gene: TRBV7-2; clone size: few; J gene: TRBJ1-2; CDR3 protein: CASSLAYRGRVGGYTF
V gene: TRBV10-3; clone size: few; J gene: TRBJ2-5; CDR3 protein: CAISESQRETQYF
V gene: TRBV20-1; clone size: NA; J gene: TRBJ1-5; CDR3 protein: CSAPDRRGNQPQHF
V gene: TRBV28; clone size: NA; J gene: TRBJ1-2; CDR3 protein: CASSLTGGIGYTF
V gene: TRBV29-1; clone size: NA; J gene: TRBJ1-1; CDR3 protein: CSVVGVANTEAFF
V gene: TRBV15; clone size: NA; J gene: TRBJ1-4; CDR3 protein: CATSRITNEKLFF
V gene: TRBV5-5; clone size: NA; J gene: TRBJ2-7; CDR3 protein: CASSLGRTAYEQYF
V gene: TRBV29-1; clone size: NA; J gene: TRBJ1-5; CDR3 protein: CSVSRGGNQPQHF
V gene: TRBV11-1; clone size: NA; J gene: TRBJ1-2; CDR3 protein: CASSLGFGGGDYGYTF
V gene: TRBV20-1; clone size: few; J gene: TRBJ1-2; CDR3 protein: CSASSGLYGYTF
V gene: TRBV5-1; clone size: NA; J gene: TRBJ2-3; CDR3 protein: CASSTRMPPDTQYF
V gene: TRBV29-1; clone size: many; J gene: TRBJ2-5; CDR3 protein: CSFAPSGETQYF
V gene: TRBV11-1; clone size: NA; J gene: TRBJ2-1; CDR3 protein: CASSLTPGRAPDNEQFF
V gene: TRBV28; clone size: NA; J gene: TRBJ2-1; CDR3 protein: CASSYQGSPYNEQFF
V gene: TRBV21-1; clone size: NA; J gene: TRBJ1-2; CDR3 protein: CASSPQGEEDGYTF
V gene: TRBV4-3; clone size: NA; J gene: TRBJ1-2; CDR3 protein: CASSQAPRGAGGYTF
V gene: TRBV4-1; clone size: few; J gene: TRBJ2-5; CDR3 protein: CASSQGLGTTARETQYF
V gene: TRBV9; clone size: NA; J gene: TRBJ2-3; CDR3 protein: CASGGASADTQYF
V gene: TRBV12-3/TRBV12-4; clone size: NA; J gene: TRBJ2-1; CDR3 protein: CALGGGSYNEQFF
V gene: TRBV5-1; clone size: NA; J gene: TRBJ2-3; CDR3 protein: CASSLRQGQGDTQYF
V gene: TRBV6-6; clone size: NA; J gene: TRBJ1-2; CDR3 protein: CASSYEGGTSYGYTF
V gene: TRBV12-3/TRBV12-4; clone size: NA; J gene: TRBJ1-5; CDR3 protein: CASSPSTGYNQPQHF
V gene: TRBV12-3/TRBV12-4; clone size: few; J gene: TRBJ1-1; CDR3 protein: CASSGQGAKGTEAFF